The next 6 T cell receptor beta chains were all read from a single sample in a study of T cell changes during pregnancy in multiple sclerosis. Generated by immunoSEQ multiplex PCR, the TCRdb table keeps only in-frame clones and is missing some. The sample has around 69,000 clones, approximately 92% seen once. The sequenced sample was peripheral blood, obtained in the third trimester of pregnancy. The receptors come from a female donor with multiple sclerosis, enrolled in a pregnancy study.

The chain carries TRBV19 and TRBJ1-1; the D gene is possibly TRBD1 (6 bases). Germline V gives CDR1 LNHDA, CDR2 SQIVND (reference sequence). Trimming took 7 bases from V and 4 from J, leaving 13 bases between them. There are 13 residues in the CDR3. CDR3 coding DNA: TGTGCCAGTATTAACCAGGGGATCACTGAAGCTTTCTTT. It encodes CASINQGITEAFF.

This chain connects TRBV4-3 to TRBJ2-2; D gene unclear. Trimming removed 0 bases at V and 3 bases at J, with 8 bases between. This CDR3 region has 15 residues. Germline CDR1 is LGHNA and CDR2 is YSLEER. The CDR3 nucleotides are TGCGCCAGCAGCCAAGATTCAGTGGACACCGGGGAGCTGTTTTTT. As protein: CASSQDSVDTGELFF.

The chain couples TRBV19 to TRBJ2-5, with D possibly being TRBD1 (6 bases). Looked up from germline, CDR1 is LNHDA and CDR2 is SQIVND (reference sequence). This CDR3 region has 13 residues. Trimming took off 3 bases at V and 2 bases at J, with 7 bases between the two ends. CDR3 nucleotide sequence: TGTGCCAGTAGTATCGGACAGCAAGAGACCCAGTACTTC. Translated: CASSIGQQETQYF.

J is TRBJ2-3 and V is TRBV19; 8 nucleotides align to TRBD2. CDR3 length: 17 amino acids. CDR1 and CDR2 (germline): LNHDA, SQIVND (reference sequence). With 1 base clipped from V and 5 bases from J, the junction kept 11 bases outside the gene matches. The CDR3 bases are TGTGCCAGTAGTATAGGATCGGGAGGGCCGATTGGAGATACGCAGTATTTT. Protein sequence: CASSIGSGGPIGDTQYF.

DNA for the CDR3: TGTGCCTGGAGCCCCGGGAACATTCAGTACTTC. It translates to CAWSPGNIQYF. V and J are TRBV30 and TRBJ2-4; D is unresolved. CDR3 length: 11 residues. CDR1 is GTSNPN and CDR2 is SVGIG in the germline V gene (reference sequence). V lost 3 bases and J lost 7, with 7 bases in between. The full variable domain, completed using reference TRBV30 and TRBJ2-4, is SQTIHQWPATLVQPVGSPLSLECTVEGTSNPNLYWYRQAAGRGLQLLFYSVGIGQISSEVPQNLSASRPQDRQFILSSKKLLLSDSGFYLCAWSPGNIQYFGAGTRLSVL.

J is TRBJ1-1 and V is TRBV7-8; D gene ambiguous. The V gene lost 4 bases and the J gene lost 1 base, with 10 bases spanning the gap. Germline assignment: CDR1 SGHVS and CDR2 FQNEAQ. The CDR3 sequence is 14 residues long. The CDR3 DNA is TGTGCCAGCAGCTCGAGGGAGACGAACACTGAAGCTTTCTTT. It codes for CASSSRETNTEAFF.